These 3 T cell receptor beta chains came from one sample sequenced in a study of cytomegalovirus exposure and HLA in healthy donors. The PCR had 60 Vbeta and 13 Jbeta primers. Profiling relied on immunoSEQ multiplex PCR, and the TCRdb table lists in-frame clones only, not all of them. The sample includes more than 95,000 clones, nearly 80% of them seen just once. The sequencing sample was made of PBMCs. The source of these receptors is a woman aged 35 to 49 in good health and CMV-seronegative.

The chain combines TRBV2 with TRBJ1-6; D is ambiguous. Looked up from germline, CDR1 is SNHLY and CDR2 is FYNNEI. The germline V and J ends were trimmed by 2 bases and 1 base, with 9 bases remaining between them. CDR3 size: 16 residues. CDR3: CASSESGRSYNSPLHF. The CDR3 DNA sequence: TGTGCCAGCAGTGAATCGGGGAGGTCCTATAATTCACCCCTCCACTTT.

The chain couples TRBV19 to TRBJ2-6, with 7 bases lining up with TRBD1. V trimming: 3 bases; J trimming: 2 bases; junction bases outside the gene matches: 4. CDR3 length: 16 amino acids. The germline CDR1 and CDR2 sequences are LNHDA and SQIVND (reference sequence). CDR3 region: CASSIVGQAGANVLTF. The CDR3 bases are TGTGCCAGTAGTATCGTCGGACAGGCTGGGGCCAACGTCCTGACTTTC.

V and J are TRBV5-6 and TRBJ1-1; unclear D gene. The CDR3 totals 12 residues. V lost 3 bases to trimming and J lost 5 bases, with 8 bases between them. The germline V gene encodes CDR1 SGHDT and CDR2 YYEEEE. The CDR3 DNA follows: TGTGCCAGCAGCTCGGTGTGGACTGAAGCTTTCTTT. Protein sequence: CASSSVWTEAFF.